These 9 T cell receptor beta chains came from one sample sequenced in a study of blood T cells in healthy people across ages. The second PCR ran roughly 7 to 12 cycles with a sample-barcoded 5' primer and J-beta primers. TCRdb analysed the 5' RACE reads with MiXCR anew, one entry per CDR3 protein. The table has some 860,000 distinct CDR3 sequences, 45% to 70% seen once. The material sequenced was blood. These receptors originate from a man between 35 and 55 years old in good health.

V gene TRBV11-3 combines with J gene TRBJ2-1, with D unresolved. The end of the DNA fits TRBJ2-7 better, so the J call may be wrong. Germline assignment: CDR1 SGHNT and CDR2 YENEEA. This CDR3 is built from 16 residues. The CDR3 loop is CASKLDGPNLSNEQYF. CDR3 sequence (DNA): TGTGCCAGCAAGCTAGATGGGCCGAATCTCTCCAATGAGCAGTACTTC.

This clonotype was detected only once. The chain is built from TRBV25-1 and TRBJ1-2; 7 positions match TRBD1. V was clipped by 3 bases and J by 8 bases; unmatched bases: 9. Per germline, CDR1 MGHDK and CDR2 SYGVNS. The CDR3 consists of 14 residues. The CDR3 DNA reads as TGTGCCAGCAGTGACCCAGGGGGGCTGTGGGGCTACACCTTC. It codes for CASSDPGGLWGYTF.

The V and J genes are TRBV4-1 and TRBJ1-5; D gene uncertain. Trimming pared 1 base from V and 2 bases from J, leaving 9 bases between. The CDR3 is made up of 15 amino acids. The germline gives CDR1 MGHRA, CDR2 YSYEKL. DNA of the CDR3: TGCGCCAGCAGCCAAGCGGAGGTCGGCAATCAGCCCCAGCATTTT. Translation: CASSQAEVGNQPQHF.

This chain uses TRBV28 with TRBJ2-5, with D hard to call. V gave up 5 bases and J gave up 1 base, with 14 bases separating them. The germline V gene encodes CDR1 MDHEN and CDR2 SYDVKM. The CDR3 is 15 amino acids. The CDR3 sequence: CASSSPTEVQETQYF. Written as DNA, the CDR3 is TGTGCCAGCAGTAGCCCGACCGAAGTCCAAGAGACCCAGTACTTC.

The V call is TRBV18, the J call TRBJ1-1; TRBD1 aligns across 7 bases. CDR3 length: 13 residues. The V gene end was trimmed by 0 bases and the J gene end by 11 bases; junction bases not matched to a gene: 6. Germline V gives CDR1 KGHSH, CDR2 LQKENI. The CDR3 here is CASSPPFGTDAFF. CDR3 DNA: TGTGCCAGCTCACCACCGTTTGGGACAGATGCTTTCTTT.

This sequence joins TRBV7-2 and TRBJ2-5; tentatively, D is TRBD2 (6 bases). The J call could be wrong; TRBJ2-1 is a better fit for the DNA end. This CDR3 is built from 16 residues. The V gene's germline CDR1 is SGHTA and CDR2 FQGNSA. In DNA, the CDR3 is TGTGCCAGCAGCTTAGGCGGGACGCCCAGCCAAGAGACCCAGTTCTTC. Its translation: CASSLGGTPSQETQFF.

This clonotype was counted a few times. The genes are TRBV21-1 and TRBJ2-6; TRBD1, the table's D call, lacks a check against the DNA. TRBV21-1 is described as a pseudogene. This CDR3 contains 17 residues. The DNA for the CDR3 is TGTGCCAGCAGCAAAGCGGCAGGGCGGATGGGGGCCAACGTCCTGACTTTC. This codes for CASSKAAGRMGANVLTF.

This clonotype was seen a handful of times. The chain employs TRBV27 and TRBJ2-6; D may be TRBD1 (5 bases). Trimming removed 3 bases at V and 2 bases at J, with 17 bases between. CDR1 and CDR2 (germline): MNHEY, SMNVEV (reference sequence). The length of the CDR3 is 18 residues. This CDR3 reads CASSFQGILLAGANVLTF. The CDR3 DNA follows: TGTGCCAGCAGTTTTCAGGGTATTCTCTTAGCTGGGGCCAACGTCCTGACTTTC.

The chain couples TRBV6-1 to TRBJ1-1, with D possibly TRBD1 on 6 matching bases. CDR3 size: 12 residues. Germline V lookup: CDR1 MNHNS, CDR2 SASEGT. V lost 11 bases and J lost 7, with 17 bases in between. CDR3 loop: CAPDLAGVEAFF. The CDR3, as DNA: TGTGCCCCCGACCTAGCAGGGGTTGAAGCTTTCTTT.